The 27 T cell receptor beta chains below were found in one sample sequenced in a study of CD8+CD57+ T cells in acquired aplastic anemia. TCR beta VDJ and CDR3 profiles were obtained from a genomic DNA template. TCRdb analysed the reads with MiXCR anew, one entry per CDR3 protein. The sample holds a few hundred thousand distinct CDR3 sequences, approximately 35% seen once. Sequences were obtained from sorted CD4+, CD8+, or CD8+CD57+ T cells (not recorded which) from PBMCs. These TCRs come from a human donor in good health, serving as a control.

This clonotype was observed at least ten times. The chain combines TRBV29-1 with TRBJ2-3; 9 bases line up with TRBD1. The CDR3 length is 14 residues. Germline CDR1 and CDR2: SQVTM and ANQGSEA. The junction had 4 bases not matched to a gene; V was cut back by 6 bases and J by 0 bases. CDR3 region: CSVNRGLSTDTQYF. CDR3 DNA sequence: TGCAGCGTAAACAGGGGGCTTAGCACAGATACGCAGTATTTT.

This clonotype was counted many times. The CDR3 protein is CASSIRRDRGPYEQYF. The CDR3 coding sequence is TGTGCCAGTAGTATTCGGCGGGACAGGGGGCCCTACGAGCAGTACTTC. V gene TRBV19 combines with J gene TRBJ2-7, with 12 bases that match TRBD1. The CDR3 is made up of 16 amino acids. CDR1 and CDR2 (germline): LNHDA, SQIVND (reference sequence). V dropped 3 bases and J dropped 2; count of bases not matched to a gene: 5.

This clonotype was recorded many times. The J gene is TRBJ1-2, the V gene TRBV4-1, with D uncertain. The CDR3 sequence is 15 residues long. Germline CDR1 MGHRA, CDR2 YSYEKL. The germline V and J ends were trimmed by 3 bases and 0 bases, with 11 bases remaining between them. This CDR3 reads CASSHPVPSNYGYTF. The CDR3 DNA follows: TGCGCCAGCAGCCACCCCGTACCGTCTAACTATGGCTACACCTTC.

Turning to this clonotype: Just one base apart from a much larger clone, this may be a read error. In this CDR3 the conserved last residue, phenylalanine or tryptophan, is missing, so a read error is likely. This chain links TRBV20-1 with TRBJ1-2; D remains ambiguous. This CDR3 comprises 11 residues. The V end was cut by 1 base, the J end by 8 bases, with 8 bases between. Germline CDR1 is DFQATT and CDR2 is SNEGSKA (reference sequence). The CDR3 sequence: CSARAPGGYTL. The CDR3 coding sequence is TGCAGTGCTAGAGCCCCGGGAGGCTACACCCTC.

In its sample, this clonotype was seen once. The gene calls are TRBV11-1 and TRBJ1-6; D is uncertain. Looked up from germline, CDR1 is SGHAT and CDR2 is FQDESV (reference sequence). This CDR3 spans 15 amino acids. Deletions cut 0 bases from V and 7 bases from J, with 10 bases between. The chain's CDR3 is CASSLAIGTNSPLHF. DNA of the CDR3: TGTGCCAGCAGCTTAGCGATAGGCACCAATTCACCCCTCCACTTT.

This clonotype has a count of ten or more. This CDR3 is CSVGDRVSYEQYF. The CDR3 DNA follows: TGCAGCGTGGGGGACCGGGTCTCCTACGAGCAGTACTTC. The chain has TRBV29-1 and TRBJ2-7, with D possibly being TRBD1 or TRBD2 (5 bases each). The CDR3 runs to 13 residues. Germline values: CDR1 SQVTM, CDR2 ANQGSEA. V dropped 6 bases and J dropped 0 bases, with 12 bases sitting between them.

Of note for this clonotype: One junction end does not reproduce the germline sequence, and a read error may be involved. V and J are TRBV24-1 and TRBJ1-1; D is perhaps TRBD1 (5 bases). The CDR3 runs to 15 residues. Germline V gene lookup returns CDR1 KGHDR and CDR2 SFDVKD. The CDR3 loop is CATSDSRVAGTEAFF. CDR3 nucleotides: TGTGCCACCAGTGACTCCAGGGTGGCGGGCACTGAGGCTTTCTTT.

The chain couples TRBV2 to TRBJ2-2; 9 nucleotides line up with TRBD2. The junction had 7 bases not matched to a gene; V was cut back by 7 bases and J by 1 base. Per germline, CDR1 SNHLY and CDR2 FYNNEI. This CDR3 has 16 amino acids. The CDR3 DNA reads TGTGCCAGCAATCGGGGCGGGGGGGGGAACACCGGGGAGCTGTTTTTT. It encodes CASNRGGGGNTGELFF.

J is TRBJ2-3 and V is TRBV12-3 or TRBV12-4; TRBD1 matches at 11 bases. The CDR3 runs 17 residues. Trimming cost V 4 bases and J 5 bases; bases outside gene matches: 11. CDR3 nucleotides: TGTGCCAGCAGTTCGAGAGATCCGGGACAGGGGGAAGATACGCAGTATTTT. Encoded protein: CASSSRDPGQGEDTQYF.

At least ten counts were recorded for this clonotype. The rearrangement links TRBV10-1 to TRBJ1-1; D gene uncertain. With 3 bases removed from V and 1 base from J, the gap between germline ends came to 12 bases. Germline V lookup: CDR1 WNHNN, CDR2 SYGVQD (reference sequence). The length of the CDR3 is 15 residues. The CDR3 region is CASSERVGWNTEAFF. In DNA, the CDR3 is TGCGCCAGCAGTGAACGGGTTGGCTGGAACACTGAAGCTTTCTTT.

There are a few counts of this clonotype. The chain combines TRBV5-1 with TRBJ1-2; D gene uncertain. Between the trimmed V and J ends, which lost 6 bases and 4 bases, there was a span of 16 bases. This CDR3 is 14 amino acids long. Germline V CDR1 and CDR2: SGHRS, YFSETQ. The CDR3 sequence is CASKPAYVIYGYTF. CDR3 DNA sequence: TGCGCCAGCAAGCCGGCCTATGTCATCTATGGCTACACCTTC.

This clonotype was counted between two and nine times. V usage is TRBV9 and J usage is TRBJ2-3; TRBD1 might be the D (6 bases). The CDR3 sequence is 12 residues long. V was cut by 6 bases and J by 4 bases, with 9 bases left in between. Germline CDR1 is SGDLS and CDR2 is YYNGEE. The CDR3 DNA is TGTGCCAGCACCAACAGGGCAGATACGCAGTATTTT. Translating gives CASTNRADTQYF.

Ten or more counts support this clonotype. The chain employs TRBV6-5 and TRBJ1-3; 7 bases match TRBD1. The germline V gene has CDR1 MNHEY and CDR2 SVGAGI. The CDR3 covers 15 residues. V lost 0 bases to trimming and J lost 4 bases; unmatched junction nucleotides: 3. Here the CDR3 DNA reads TGTGCCAGCAGTTACTCCGGACAGGTGGGAAACACCATATATTTT. It translates to CASSYSGQVGNTIYF.

This clonotype came up once. V is TRBV10-3 and J is TRBJ2-7; a possible D gene is TRBD2 (5 bases). Germline CDR1 reads ENHRY; CDR2 reads SYGVKD. This CDR3 spans 13 amino acids. With 8 bases removed from V and 2 bases from J, the gap between germline ends came to 13 bases. The CDR3: CAIGGESTYEQYF. In nucleotides, the CDR3 is TGTGCCATCGGAGGAGAATCAACCTACGAGCAGTACTTC.

This clonotype has only a few counts. CDR3 amino acids: CASSSGQTTIYEQYF. CDR3 bases: TGTGCCAGCAGCTCGGGACAGACTACGATCTACGAGCAGTACTTC. The chain carries TRBV11-3 and TRBJ2-7, with 7 bases matching TRBD1. Germline CDR1 and CDR2: SGHNT and YENEEA. The CDR3 is 15 residues long. V shed 4 bases and J 3 bases; nucleotides not matched to a gene: 9.

V gene TRBV25-1 combines with J gene TRBJ2-7, with D hard to call. This CDR3 region has 11 residues. Germline V gene data show CDR1 as MGHDK and CDR2 as SYGVNS. CDR3 DNA sequence: TGTTTCAGCAGTGGGTACTACGAGCAGTACTTC. It yields the protein CFSSGYYEQYF.

The chain links TRBV10-3 to TRBJ1-2, with TRBD1 as a possible D gene (5 bases). There are 15 residues in the CDR3. Germline CDR1 reads ENHRY; CDR2 reads SYGVKD. Trimming removed 10 bases at V and 8 bases at J, with 26 bases between. The CDR3 protein is CATKDEAKTEIGYTF. The CDR3 coding sequence is TGTGCCACGAAAGACGAGGCAAAGACAGAAATAGGCTACACCTTC.

This clonotype was recorded a few times. J is TRBJ1-2 and V is TRBV20-1; no clear D gene. The germline CDR1 and CDR2 sequences are DFQATT and SNEGSKA (reference sequence). Deletions cut 3 bases from V and 7 bases from J, with 9 bases between. The CDR3 is made up of 11 amino acids. The CDR3 DNA is TGCAGTGCTAGCGGCAGGACTGGCTACACCTTC. Its translation is CSASGRTGYTF.

This clonotype was observed at least ten times. The chain links TRBV20-1 to TRBJ2-7; perhaps TRBD2 as D (5 bases). The CDR3 spans 12 residues. From germline, CDR1 is DFQATT and CDR2 SNEGSKA (reference sequence). V lost 3 bases to trimming and J lost 0 bases, with 6 bases between them. This CDR3 reads CSARRVSYEQYF. Written as DNA, the CDR3 is TGCAGTGCTAGGCGGGTCTCCTACGAGCAGTACTTC.

This clonotype was counted ten times or more. The CDR3 DNA follows: TGTGCCAGCAGCCCCTCAGCCACGTTGAGCACAGATACGCAGTATTTT. Translation: CASSPSATLSTDTQYF. The genes are TRBV7-3 and TRBJ2-3, with D unclear. The CDR3 runs to 16 residues. The ends were cut back, 5 bases at V and 0 bases at J, with 15 bases in the middle. Germline V gene data show CDR1 as SGHTA and CDR2 as FQGTGA.

Ten or more counts support this clonotype. The chain combines TRBV15 with TRBJ2-2; D gene uncertain. Trimming removed 1 base from V and 0 bases from J, with 6 bases in between. Germline CDR1 reads LNHNV; CDR2 reads YYDKDF (reference sequence). The CDR3 is made up of 15 amino acids. CDR3 nucleotides: TGTGCCACCAGCAGAGGACAACCGAACACCGGGGAGCTGTTTTTT. Translation: CATSRGQPNTGELFF.

This sequence joins TRBV2 and TRBJ1-2; D uncertain. The CDR3 covers 10 residues. V shed 7 bases and J shed 8 bases, with 8 bases lying between them. Germline V CDR1 and CDR2: SNHLY, FYNNEI. This CDR3 is CASTGGGYTF. Here the CDR3 DNA reads TGTGCCAGCACCGGCGGGGGCTACACCTTC.

There are many counts of this clonotype. The chain carries TRBV10-3 and TRBJ2-7, with 14 nucleotides matching TRBD2. V was pared by 11 bases and J by 4 bases, with 13 bases of the junction left unmatched. CDR1 is ENHRY, CDR2 SYGVKD, per germline. This CDR3 has 16 residues. The CDR3 DNA reads as TGTGCCTCCTCAGAAGGACTAGCGGGGGGCAATTACGAGCAGTACTTC. It specifies CASSEGLAGGNYEQYF.

This clonotype was seen ten or more times. The chain links TRBV29-1 to TRBJ1-5; no definite D call. There are 13 residues in the CDR3. The V and J ends lost 3 bases and 2 bases respectively, with 8 bases between them. Germline V CDR1 and CDR2: SQVTM, ANQGSEA. CDR3 nucleotide sequence: TGCAGCGTTGAGGGCCCCGGCAATCAGCCCCAGCATTTT. Translated: CSVEGPGNQPQHF.

In the case of this clonotype: A read error may produce the germline difference seen at one junction end. The chain combines TRBV15 with TRBJ2-5, with no clear D. Germline CDR1 and CDR2: LNHNV and YYDKDF (reference sequence). This CDR3 has 15 amino acids. This CDR3 reads CAASSLGIAQETQYF. The CDR3 DNA sequence: TGTGCCGCCAGCAGCTTGGGAATAGCCCAAGAGACCCAGTACTTC.

This clonotype was seen a few times. The rearrangement links TRBV20-1 to TRBJ1-1; 7 bases are shared with TRBD1. The CDR3 is made up of 19 amino acids. CDR1 is DFQATT, CDR2 SNEGSKA, per germline (reference sequence). V shed 3 bases and J 5 bases; nucleotides not matched to a gene: 24. As DNA, the CDR3 is TGCAGTGCTAGTCTAACCCGGGACAGAGAAAAGAAGTGGGGTACTGAAGCTTTCTTT. It encodes CSASLTRDREKKWGTEAFF.

There are a few counts of this clonotype. The chain combines TRBV3-1 with TRBJ2-3; D is ambiguous. The CDR3 loop spans 16 amino acids. The germline V gene has CDR1 LGHDT and CDR2 YNNKEL (reference sequence). V was shortened by 0 bases and J by 2 bases, with 12 bases between the two germline ends. The CDR3 bases are TGTGCCAGCAGCCAAGAGAAGGCTCCACACACAGATACGCAGTATTTT. Its protein product is CASSQEKAPHTDTQYF.